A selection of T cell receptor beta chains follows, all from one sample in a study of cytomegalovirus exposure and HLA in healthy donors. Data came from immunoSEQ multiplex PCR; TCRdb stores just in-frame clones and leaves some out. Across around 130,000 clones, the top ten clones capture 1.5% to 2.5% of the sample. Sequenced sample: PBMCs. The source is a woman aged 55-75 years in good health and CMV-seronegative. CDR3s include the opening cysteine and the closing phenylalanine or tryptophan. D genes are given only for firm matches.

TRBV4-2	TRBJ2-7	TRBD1	TGTGCCAGCAGCCAAGATTCGAGGACAGGGTCCTACGAGCAGTACTTC	CASSQDSRTGSYEQYF
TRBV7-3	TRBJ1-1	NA	TGTGCCAGCGGCCGACTGATGAACACTGAAGCTTTCTTT	CASGRLMNTEAFF
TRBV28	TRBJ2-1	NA	TGTGCCAGCAGTTACACGCAGGGCGGCCGGCTCGGTGAGCAGTTCTTC	CASSYTQGGRLGEQFF
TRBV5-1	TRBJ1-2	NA	TGCGCCAGCAGCTTGGGGCCACAGGGTTCTAACTATGGCTACACCTTC	CASSLGPQGSNYGYTF
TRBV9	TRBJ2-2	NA	TGTGCCAGCAGCGTTTCGGACACGAACACCGGGGAGCTGTTTTTT	CASSVSDTNTGELFF
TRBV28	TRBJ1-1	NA	TGTGCCAGCAGTGCAGGGGCCGGCACTGAAGCTTTCTTT	CASSAGAGTEAFF
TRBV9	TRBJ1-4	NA	TGTGCCAGCAGCGTAGGAACGGACTCCGCGCGCCGGGGGGAAAAACTGTTTTTT	CASSVGTDSARRGEKLFF
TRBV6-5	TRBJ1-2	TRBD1	TGTGCCAGCAGGACGACAGGGGGCGCTGGCTACACCTTC	CASRTTGGAGYTF
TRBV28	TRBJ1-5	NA	TGTGCCAGCAGTTCCCAATCTCAGCCCCAGCATTTT	CASSSQSQPQHF
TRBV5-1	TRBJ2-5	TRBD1	TGCGCCAGCAGCTTGGAGAGACAGGGAGAGACCCAGTACTTC	CASSLERQGETQYF
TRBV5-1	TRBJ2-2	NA	TGCGCCAGCAGCTTGGACGGGAGGAACACCGGGGAGCTGTTTTTT	CASSLDGRNTGELFF
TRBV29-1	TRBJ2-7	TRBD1	TGCAGCGCTAACGGACAGGGGGAGGGGGAGCAGTACTTC	CSANGQGEGEQYF
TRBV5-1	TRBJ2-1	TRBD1	TGCGCCAGCAGGGACAGGGGCTACAATGAGCAGTTCTTC	CASRDRGYNEQFF
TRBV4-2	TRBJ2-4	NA	TGTGCCAGCAGCCCTAAGACCGGGGTTGGGTCAAACATTCAGTACTTC	CASSPKTGVGSNIQYF
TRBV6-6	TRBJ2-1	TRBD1	TGTGCCAGCAGTCCATGGACAGGCGGCAATGAGCAGTTCTTC	CASSPWTGGNEQFF
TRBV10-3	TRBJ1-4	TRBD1	TGTGCCATCAGTGGCCGGGACAGTCCTGAAAAACTGTTTTTT	CAISGRDSPEKLFF